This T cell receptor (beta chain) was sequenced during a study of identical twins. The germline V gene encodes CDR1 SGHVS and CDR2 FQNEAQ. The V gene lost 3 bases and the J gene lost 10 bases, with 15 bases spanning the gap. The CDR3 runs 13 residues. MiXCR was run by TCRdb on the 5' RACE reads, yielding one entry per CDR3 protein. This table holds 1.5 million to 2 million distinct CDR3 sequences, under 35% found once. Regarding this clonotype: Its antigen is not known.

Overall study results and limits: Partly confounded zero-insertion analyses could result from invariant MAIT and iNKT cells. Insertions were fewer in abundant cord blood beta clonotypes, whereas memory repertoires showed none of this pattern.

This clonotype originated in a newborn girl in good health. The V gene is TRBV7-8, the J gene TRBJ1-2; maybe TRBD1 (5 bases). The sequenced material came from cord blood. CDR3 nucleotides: TGTGCCAGCAGCTTTACTTCCGGGGGGTTCTACACCTTC. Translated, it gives CASSFTSGGFYTF.